This T cell receptor beta chain comes out of a study of CD4 and CD8 cells across lung adenocarcinoma regions (dated by TCRdb to 2017 to 2018). Background for the entire study: To look at intratumor heterogeneity in the T cell receptor repertoire, the study compared tumor centers against tumor margins.

CDR3 length: 17 amino acids, cysteine to phenylalanine. Kept here is only the CDR3 DNA, which spans 51 bases and is read in frame from base 1. For this chain, trimming is 5 bases at the V end and 9 bases at the J end, and the number of junction bases without a gene match is 14. The germline V gene supplies CDR1 SGDLS and CDR2 YYNGEE. Donors were patients with localized lung adenocarcinoma, a subtype of non-small cell lung cancer. The centers of localized lung adenocarcinomas were where the samples came from. For TCR repertoire analysis, CD8+ T cells from tumor tissue were profiled apart from CD4+ T cells. This clonotype has just a few counts. What antigen it recognizes has not been identified. No base qualities exist here, and no much larger clone lies one base off it. Libraries were built with PCR. The listed sequencing device is HiSeq X Ten. TCRdb trimmed the raw reads at Q25, called clones with MiXCR and kept productive beta chains. CDR3 protein duplicates are merged, each entry listing the most common genes and DNA. Across this sample there are more than 25,000 distinct CDR3 sequences, with about 50% seen only once. Under 50% of the sample is taken by the ten largest.

This sequence was found in a male donor with lung adenocarcinoma. The CD4 and CD8 labels of this study may be unreliable. Sequenced material: CD8+ T cells from the center of a lung tumor. The sample's cell subset or site, from its label and the paper: tumor center region. This sequence uses TRBV9 and TRBJ2-1; the junction holds 13 bases that match TRBD2. The DNA is TGTGCCAGCAGTCGACAGCCCGGGACTAGCGGGGTTACTGAGCAGTTCTTC. Translated, this gives CASSRQPGTSGVTEQFF.